The next 15 T cell receptor beta chains were all read from a single sample in a study of cytomegalovirus exposure and HLA in healthy donors. Generated by immunoSEQ multiplex PCR, the TCRdb table keeps only in-frame clones and is missing some. The sample yields under 250,000 clones, roughly 84% seen once. Sequenced input: PBMCs. The receptors derive from a woman younger than 35 in good health and CMV-seropositive.

This rearrangement joins TRBV12-5 to TRBJ1-1; 7 bases align to TRBD1. V lost 5 bases to trimming and J lost 3 bases; unmatched junction nucleotides: 0. The germline gives CDR1 LGHNT, CDR2 FRNRAP. This CDR3 is 12 amino acids long. CDR3 loop: CASGTGDTEAFF. CDR3 DNA: TGTGCTAGTGGTACAGGGGACACTGAAGCTTTCTTT. Complete variable domain (other parts from reference TRBV12-5 and TRBJ1-1): DARVTQTPRHKVTEMGQEVTMRCQPILGHNTVFWYRQTMMQGLELLAYFRNRAPLDDSGMPKDRFSAEMPDATLATLKIQPSEPRDSAVYFCASGTGDTEAFFGQGTRLTVV.

The rearrangement joins TRBV6-1 to TRBJ1-2; D is unclear. Germline CDR1 is MNHNS and CDR2 is SASEGT. The length of the CDR3 is 8 residues. Trimming pared 8 bases from V and 10 bases from J, leaving 5 bases between. This chain's CDR3 is CASLDYTF. Written as DNA, the CDR3 is TGTGCCAGCCTAGACTACACCTTC.

J is TRBJ2-1 and V is TRBV4-1; D may be TRBD2 (5 bases). The CDR3 contains 15 residues. The germline V gene has CDR1 MGHRA and CDR2 YSYEKL. V was clipped by 1 base and J by 8 bases, with 15 bases between them. The CDR3 here is CASSQGPTRLDEQFF. The DNA for the CDR3 is TGCGCCAGCAGCCAAGGCCCTACTAGACTCGATGAGCAGTTCTTC.

This rearrangement joins TRBV18 to TRBJ1-1; TRBD1 agrees at 9 bases. CDR1 and CDR2 (germline): KGHSH, LQKENI. The CDR3 totals 14 residues. Losses at the gene ends were 6 bases for V and 1 base for J; bases not matched to a gene: 3. CDR3 sequence (DNA): TGTGCCAGCTCTCGGGACAGGGCGAACACTGAAGCTTTCTTT. Protein: CASSRDRANTEAFF.

This clone was detected a few times. The chain combines TRBV4-1 with TRBJ2-7; 7 bases line up with TRBD2. The V and J ends lost 1 base and 3 bases, in that order; junction bases with no gene match: 3. The CDR3 is 14 residues long. Germline loops: CDR1 MGHRA, CDR2 YSYEKL. The CDR3 sequence: CASSQAGGLYEQYF. For the CDR3, the DNA is TGCGCCAGCAGCCAAGCGGGAGGTCTCTACGAGCAGTACTTC.

This chain links TRBV30 with TRBJ2-7; a weak D match, TRBD1 (5 bases). The germline V gene encodes CDR1 GTSNPN and CDR2 SVGIG (reference sequence). The CDR3 spans 11 residues. Trimming cost V 3 bases and J 7 bases, with 10 bases left between them. CDR3 residues: CAWRQVREQYF. The CDR3 DNA reads as TGTGCCTGGAGACAGGTGAGGGAGCAGTACTTC.

This chain joins TRBV4-1 and TRBJ2-1; no clear D gene. The length of the CDR3 is 14 residues. Germline V CDR1 and CDR2: MGHRA, YSYEKL. Deletions cut 0 bases from V and 5 bases from J, with 8 bases between. CDR3 residues: CASSQDRSDNEQFF. The CDR3 nucleotides are TGCGCCAGCAGCCAAGATCGGAGTGACAATGAGCAGTTCTTC.

The J gene is TRBJ2-3, the V gene TRBV7-7; tentatively, D is TRBD2 (5 bases). This CDR3 has 15 residues. V was cut by 4 bases and J by 5 bases, with 16 bases left in between. Germline V CDR1 and CDR2: SSHAT, FNYEAQ (reference sequence). CDR3 protein: CASSSRGLPGDTQYF. CDR3 coding DNA: TGTGCCAGCAGCTCTAGAGGGCTGCCAGGAGATACGCAGTATTTT.

This chain links TRBV4-1 with TRBJ1-2; perhaps TRBD1 as D (5 bases). The CDR3 spans 16 residues. Germline V gene lookup returns CDR1 MGHRA and CDR2 YSYEKL. V dropped 4 bases and J dropped 4 bases, with 19 bases sitting between them. The CDR3 loop is CASSPPSGGQGYGYTF. The DNA for the CDR3 is TGCGCCAGCAGCCCCCCGAGCGGGGGTCAAGGCTATGGCTACACCTTC.

This clone was observed a few times. The rearrangement links TRBV28 to TRBJ2-2; TRBD2 is a possible D gene (6 bases). V was trimmed by 6 bases and J by 4 bases, leaving 18 bases between them. Germline CDR1 MDHEN, CDR2 SYDVKM. This CDR3 contains 16 residues. As DNA, the CDR3 is TGTGCCAGCAGCCTCGGGGGAGGTACGAGCACCGGGGAGCTGTTTTTT. Translated, it gives CASSLGGGTSTGELFF.

The chain couples TRBV29-1 to TRBJ2-2, with no clear D. The V and J ends lost 4 bases and 1 base respectively, with 7 bases between them. CDR3 length: 13 amino acids. Per the germline V gene, CDR1 is SQVTM and CDR2 is ANQGSEA. The CDR3 spells CSVVAGNTGELFF. In DNA, the CDR3 is TGCAGCGTTGTGGCAGGGAACACCGGGGAGCTGTTTTTT.

The rearrangement uses TRBV28 and TRBJ1-1, with a tentative D call TRBD1 (6 bases). Germline V lookup: CDR1 MDHEN, CDR2 SYDVKM. The V end was cut by 5 bases, the J end by 3 bases, with 7 bases between. CDR3 size: 12 residues. CDR3 bases: TGTGCCAGCAGTCAGGGGTACACTGAAGCTTTCTTT. Amino acids: CASSQGYTEAFF.

The DNA of the CDR3 is TGTGCCAGCAGCCCCCGGGACAGGGTGTCTGGAAACACCATATATTTT. This sequence encodes CASSPRDRVSGNTIYF. The chain couples TRBV28 to TRBJ1-3, with TRBD1 identical over 9 bases. CDR3 length equals 16 residues. Trimming at V came to 6 bases and at J to 1 base, leaving 7 bases not matched to a gene. In germline, CDR1 is MDHEN, CDR2 SYDVKM.

The chain has TRBV28 and TRBJ1-1; 10 bases map to TRBD1. With 8 bases clipped from V and 3 bases from J, the junction kept 12 bases outside the gene matches. The CDR3 contains 16 residues. Germline V gives CDR1 MDHEN, CDR2 SYDVKM. The CDR3, as DNA: TGTGCCAGCCGGCCGGGACAGGGGTTTGAGTACACTGAAGCTTTCTTT. Amino acids: CASRPGQGFEYTEAFF.

This clone occurred once. The chain joins TRBV5-6 to TRBJ2-5; tentative D call: TRBD1 (5 bases). In germline, CDR1 is SGHDT, CDR2 YYEEEE. With 3 bases removed from V and 5 bases from J, the gap between germline ends came to 17 bases. This CDR3 comprises 15 residues. CDR3 loop: CASSSQGAGPETQYF. Written as DNA, the CDR3 is TGTGCCAGCAGCTCCCAAGGGGCAGGTCCGGAGACCCAGTACTTC. The entire variable domain, with the rest obtained from reference TRBV5-6 and TRBJ2-5, is as follows: DAGVTQSPTHLIKTRGQQVTLRCSPKSGHDTVSWYQQALGQGPQFIFQYYEEEERQRGNFPDRFSGHQFPNYSSELNVNALLLGDSALYLCASSSQGAGPETQYFGPGTRLLVL.